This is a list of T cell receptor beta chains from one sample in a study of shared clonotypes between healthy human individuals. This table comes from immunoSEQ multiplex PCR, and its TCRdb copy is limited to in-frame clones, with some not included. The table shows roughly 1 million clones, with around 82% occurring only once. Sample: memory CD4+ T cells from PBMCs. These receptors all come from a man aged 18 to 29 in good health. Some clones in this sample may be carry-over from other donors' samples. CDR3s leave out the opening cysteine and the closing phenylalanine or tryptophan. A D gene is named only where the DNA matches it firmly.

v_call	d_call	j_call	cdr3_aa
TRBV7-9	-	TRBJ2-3	ASSLEDRTTQY
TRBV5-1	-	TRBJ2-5	ASSSGQTQETQY
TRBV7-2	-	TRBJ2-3	ASSLGPPGAPTDTQY
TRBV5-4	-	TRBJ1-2	ASSLGHNYGYT
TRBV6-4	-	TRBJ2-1	ASSDLVKLNSYNEQF
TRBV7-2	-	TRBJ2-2	ASSFLNTGELF
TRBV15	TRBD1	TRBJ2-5	ATSREGQLQETQY
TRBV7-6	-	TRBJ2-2	ASSPRWPGELF
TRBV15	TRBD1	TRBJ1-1	ATSRDGFVSGQGYTEAF
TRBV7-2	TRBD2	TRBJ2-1	ASSYTSGRTYNEQF
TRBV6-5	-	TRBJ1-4	ASRKGATNEKLF
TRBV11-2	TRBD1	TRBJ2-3	ASSISSGGGSDTQY
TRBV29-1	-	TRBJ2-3	SVRSTAQDNTDTQY
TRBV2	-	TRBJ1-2	ASSEARGSYGYT
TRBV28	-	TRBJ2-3	ASRRYDTQY
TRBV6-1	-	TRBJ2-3	ASSVSTVTDTQY
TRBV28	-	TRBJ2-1	ASSLQGGAYNEQF
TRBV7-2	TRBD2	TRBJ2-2	ANPPRLAVNTGELF
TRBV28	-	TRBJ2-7	ASSAPGLAYEQY
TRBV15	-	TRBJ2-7	ATSGGVGLSSYEQY
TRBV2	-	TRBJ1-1	ASTPGSGGTEAF
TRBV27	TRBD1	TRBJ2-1	ASSPGQRYNEQF
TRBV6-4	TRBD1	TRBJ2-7	ASSDSLRPQGTYSYEQY
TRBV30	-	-	ASTGSSYEQY
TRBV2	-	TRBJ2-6	ASSGWGRGANVLT
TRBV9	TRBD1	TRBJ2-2	ASSPRTGANTGELF